This is a list of T cell receptor beta chains from one sample in a study of Tregs in tolerant kidney transplant recipients. Sequencing used immunoSEQ multiplex PCR; TCRdb keeps in-frame clones, though not all of them. The sample has more than 12,000 clones, just under 80% seen once; the top ten hold approximately 1.5%. The material was Tregs from blood, obtained before the transplant. These receptors were collected from a human donor who received a combined kidney and bone marrow transplant. Both conserved end residues are part of each CDR3. Each record gives: V gene, J gene, D gene, clone size, CDR3 protein, CDR3 DNA. A D gene is named only where the DNA matches it firmly. Size values are once, few and many counts, or a class for expanded clones, and some rows have none.

>TRBV7-2|TRBJ2-6|.|.
CASSPRRGSSGANVLTF
TGTGCCAGCAGCCCCCGAAGGGGTAGCTCTGGGGCCAACGTCCTGACTTTC
>TRBV6-5|TRBJ1-2|.|.
CASSRQVHYGYTF
TGTGCCAGCAGTCGACAGGTACACTATGGCTACACCTTC
>TRBV30|TRBJ1-1|.|once
CAWSGHVGAEAFF
TGTGCCTGGAGTGGTCATGTAGGAGCCGAAGCTTTCTTT
>TRBV2|TRBJ1-6|TRBD1|.
CASRTGTGANSPLHF
TGTGCCAGCAGGACCGGGACAGGGGCTAATTCACCCCTCCACTTT
>TRBV6-5|TRBJ1-1|TRBD1|.
CASSSDRDTEAFF
TGTGCCAGCAGCTCCGACAGGGACACTGAAGCTTTCTTT
>TRBV6-1|TRBJ1-5|.|.
CASSEGWGQPQHF
TGTGCCAGCAGTGAAGGGTGGGGCCAGCCCCAGCATTTT
>TRBV19|TRBJ1-4|.|once
CASKELGTSNEKLFF
TGTGCCTCCAAGGAGCTCGGAACGTCTAATGAAAAACTGTTTTTT
>TRBV29-1|TRBJ1-1|TRBD1|.
CSVGTVNTEAFF
TGCAGCGTCGGGACAGTGAACACTGAAGCTTTCTTT
>TRBV10-3|TRBJ2-2|.|.
CAISPPVGNTGELFF
TGTGCCATCAGTCCTCCTGTCGGGAACACCGGGGAGCTGTTTTTT
>TRBV27|TRBJ1-4|.|.
CASRRTQTNEKLFF
TGTGCCAGCAGGAGGACACAAACTAATGAAAAACTGTTTTTT
>TRBV7-8|TRBJ2-7|.|.
CASSLQTSREQYF
TGTGCCAGCAGCCTCCAGACTAGTCGGGAGCAGTACTTC
>TRBV2|TRBJ1-2|.|few
CASSEGRGGAYGYTF
TGTGCCAGCAGTGAGGGAAGAGGGGGGGCATATGGCTACACCTTC
>TRBV4-2|TRBJ2-5|TRBD2|.
CASSQEGEGGTQYF
TGTGCCAGCAGCCAAGAAGGGGAGGGTGGGACCCAGTACTTC
>TRBV30|TRBJ1-2|.|.
CALRESGYGYTF
TGTGCCCTGAGGGAGTCGGGGTATGGCTACACCTTC
>TRBV2|TRBJ2-7|.|few
CASRGTIYEQYF
TGTGCCAGCAGGGGCACGATCTACGAGCAGTACTTC
>TRBV7-2|TRBJ1-2|TRBD1|.
CASSPGTGKLYGYTF
TGTGCCAGCAGCCCAGGGACAGGGAAACTCTATGGCTACACCTTC
>TRBV9|TRBJ2-1|TRBD1|.
CASSVRPQGAGYNEQFF
TGTGCCAGCAGCGTCCGCCCACAGGGGGCAGGTTACAATGAGCAGTTCTTC
>TRBV7-2|TRBJ1-4|.|.
CASSLLPGGNEKLFF
TGTGCCAGCAGCTTACTTCCGGGGGGGAATGAAAAACTGTTTTTT
>TRBV5-1|TRBJ2-5|TRBD1|.
CASSLVPGQGETQYF
TGCGCCAGCAGCTTGGTACCGGGACAGGGGGAGACCCAGTACTTC
>TRBV20-1|TRBJ2-1|.|few
CSARGQEQFF
TGCAGTGCTAGAGGACAAGAGCAGTTCTTC
>TRBV5-1|TRBJ1-5|.|.
CASSLLRGAAFGPQHF
TGCGCCAGCAGCTTATTGCGGGGGGCCGCCTTTGGGCCCCAGCATTTT
>TRBV7-9|TRBJ1-2|.|.
CASSLGPGAPDLF
TGTGCCAGCAGCCTAGGCCCAGGGGCCCCGGACCTTTTC
>TRBV7-6|TRBJ2-1|.|few
CASSPVGILGGTDNEQFF
TGTGCCAGCAGCCCGGTGGGCATTTTAGGAGGGACCGACAATGAGCAGTTCTTC
>TRBV28|TRBJ1-3|.|few
CASSSGNSGNTIYF
TGTGCCAGCAGTTCCGGGAACTCTGGAAACACCATATATTTT
>TRBV11-2|TRBJ2-7|TRBD1|.
CASSLYPGTGPYEQYF
TGTGCCAGCAGCTTATACCCCGGGACAGGGCCATACGAGCAGTACTTC
>TRBV2|TRBJ2-4|.|.
CASSQLAKGTVDF
TGTGCCAGCAGTCAACTAGCTAAGGGGACAGTAGACTTC
>TRBV27|TRBJ2-3|.|.
CASTKNGFFTDTQYF
TGTGCCAGCACTAAAAACGGGTTCTTTACAGATACGCAGTATTTT
>TRBV6-1|TRBJ2-3|TRBD2|.
CASSALAGVVDTQYF
TGTGCCAGCAGTGCCCTAGCGGGGGTAGTAGATACGCAGTATTTT
>TRBV30|TRBJ2-5|TRBD2|once
CAWSGLAYRETQYF
TGTGCCTGGAGCGGACTAGCTTACCGAGAGACCCAGTACTTC
>TRBV7-9|TRBJ2-1|.|.
CASSSNRLPSSYNEQFF
TGTGCCAGCAGCTCCAACAGGCTCCCGAGCTCCTACAATGAGCAGTTCTTC
>TRBV7-8|TRBJ1-4|TRBD1|few
CASSPEAGGWDEKLFF
TGTGCCAGCAGCCCCGAGGCAGGGGGCTGGGATGAAAAACTGTTTTTT
>TRBV4-2|TRBJ2-3|.|.
CASSLASGTDTQYF
TGTGCCAGCAGCCTTGCCTCGGGGACAGATACGCAGTATTTT
>TRBV20-1|TRBJ1-1|.|.
CSARPETEAFF
TGCAGTGCTAGACCGGAGACTGAAGCTTTCTTT
>TRBV5-1|TRBJ2-2|.|.
CASSGSDTGELFF
TGCGCCAGCAGCGGCTCCGACACCGGGGAGCTGTTTTTT
>TRBV7-2|TRBJ1-5|.|.
CASSLRTGNQPQHF
TGTGCCAGCAGCTTACGGACAGGCAATCAGCCCCAGCATTTT
>TRBV5-4|TRBJ2-2|TRBD2|.
CASSRGGADTGELFF
TGTGCCAGCAGCCGGGGGGGGGCTGACACCGGGGAGCTGTTTTTT
>TRBV5-1|TRBJ2-1|.|.
CASSRGLNQRDEQFF
TGCGCCAGCAGTCGAGGACTAAATCAAAGGGATGAGCAGTTCTTC
>TRBV19|TRBJ1-5|TRBD1|.
CASSTNRGSQPQHF
TGTGCCAGTAGTACCAACAGGGGCAGTCAGCCCCAGCATTTT
>TRBV5-6|TRBJ2-5|.|.
CASSRGGETQYF
TGTGCCAGCAGCCGAGGGGGAGAGACCCAGTACTTC
>TRBV5-1|TRBJ2-1|.|few
CATAEGGSYNEQFF
TGCGCCACCGCTGAGGGCGGGTCCTACAATGAGCAGTTCTTC
>TRBV10-3|TRBJ2-7|TRBD2|.
CAISESWGTSGIIYEQYF
TGTGCCATCAGTGAGTCATGGGGGACTAGCGGGATAATATACGAGCAGTACTTC
>TRBV27|TRBJ2-7|TRBD1|.
CASSLRQGYEQYF
TGTGCCAGCAGTCTACGACAGGGCTACGAGCAGTACTTC
>TRBV4-3|TRBJ2-4|TRBD2|once
CASSQDQSGRTIQYF
TGCGCCAGCAGCCAAGATCAAAGCGGGAGGACCATTCAGTACTTC
>TRBV10-3|TRBJ2-7|TRBD2|.
CAISDGLAGAPHEQYF
TGTGCCATCAGTGATGGACTAGCGGGAGCACCCCACGAGCAGTACTTC
>TRBV30|TRBJ2-5|.|.
CAWNLPHSGNERETQYF
TGTGCCTGGAATCTTCCTCACAGCGGCAATGAGAGGGAGACCCAGTACTTC
>TRBV5-5|TRBJ1-5|.|.
CASSLTRGSNSNQPQHF
TGTGCCAGCAGCTTGACCAGGGGAAGTAATAGCAATCAGCCCCAGCATTTT
>TRBV2|TRBJ2-7|.|.
CASRSFSYEQYF
TGTGCCAGCAGGAGCTTCTCCTACGAGCAGTACTTC
>TRBV6-1|TRBJ2-5|.|.
CASSESNRGTVRVTQYF
TGTGCCAGCAGTGAAAGCAATAGGGGGACCGTTCGGGTGACCCAGTACTTC
>TRBV2|TRBJ1-5|TRBD1|.
CASTFQGGQPQHF
TGTGCCAGCACCTTCCAGGGGGGACAGCCCCAGCATTTT
>TRBV16|TRBJ2-7|TRBD1|.
CASSQVGQGTSYEQYF
TGTGCCAGCAGCCAGGTCGGACAGGGGACGTCCTACGAGCAGTACTTC
>TRBV6-5|TRBJ2-1|.|.
CASSFRVGNEQFF
TGTGCCAGCAGTTTCAGGGTAGGCAATGAGCAGTTCTTC
>TRBV9|TRBJ2-2|.|.
CASSANPRSNTGELFF
TGTGCCAGCAGCGCTAACCCGAGGTCGAACACCGGGGAGCTGTTTTTT
>TRBV14|TRBJ2-7|TRBD2|once
CASSQGSGRSRNYEQYF
TGTGCCAGCAGTCAAGGGAGCGGGAGGTCAAGGAACTACGAGCAGTACTTC
>TRBV5-1|TRBJ1-1|.|.
CASSWDLGGTEAFF
TGCGCCAGCAGCTGGGACTTGGGAGGGACTGAAGCTTTCTTT
>TRBV10-2|TRBJ1-2|.|few
CASSDSRGYTF
TGCGCCAGCAGTGATTCGCGCGGCTACACCTTC
>TRBV6-5|TRBJ2-7|TRBD2|.
CASRTRGGSSYEQYF
TGTGCCAGCCGGACTCGGGGAGGGAGCTCCTACGAGCAGTACTTC
>TRBV7-9|TRBJ1-4|.|.
CASSPGITNEKLFF
TGTGCCAGCAGCCCGGGGATAACTAATGAAAAACTGTTTTTT
>TRBV20-1|TRBJ2-5|.|.
CSAEAQETQYF
TGCAGTGCTGAGGCTCAAGAGACCCAGTACTTC
>TRBV6-5|TRBJ2-5|.|.
CASSRTSFGETQYF
TGTGCCAGCAGTAGAACTAGCTTCGGAGAGACCCAGTACTTC